Listed below are T cell receptor beta chains from one sample, sequenced in a study of blood T cell repertoires in COVID-19. Only in-frame clones appear in the TCRdb table, and some are missing; sequencing was by immunoSEQ multiplex PCR. The sample contains around 170,000 clones, 89% of which appear only once. Sequencing was performed on peripheral blood. The receptors come from a man younger than 35 who had recovered from COVID-19. CDR3s include the opening cysteine and the closing phenylalanine or tryptophan. D genes are given only for firm matches. Clone size is given for some rows only: seen once, a few or many times, or a class if the clone is expanded.

TRBV6-1	-	TRBJ1-3	-	CASSEAAGTGNTIYF	TGTGCCAGCAGTGAAGCAGCAGGGACTGGAAACACCATATATTTT
TRBV27	-	TRBJ1-1	-	CASSFGRGYTEAFF	TGTGCCAGCAGTTTCGGCAGGGGTTATACTGAAGCTTTCTTT
TRBV30	TRBD1	TRBJ2-7	-	CAWGQGASEQYF	TGTGCCTGGGGACAGGGGGCCTCCGAGCAGTACTTC
TRBV9	-	TRBJ1-3	-	CASGWGQGRFGNTIYF	TGTGCCAGCGGATGGGGACAAGGGAGATTCGGAAACACCATATATTTT
TRBV28	TRBD1	TRBJ2-1	few	CASLPPGVRTGDPYNEQFF	TGTGCCTCCCTCCCCCCCGGCGTCCGGACAGGGGACCCCTACAATGAGCAGTTCTTC
TRBV6-2/TRBV6-3	-	TRBJ2-7	once	CASSYSDSYEQYF	TGTGCCAGCAGTTATAGTGACTCCTACGAGCAGTACTTC
TRBV7-2	-	TRBJ2-3	-	CASSSRVGTDTQYF	TGTGCCAGCAGCTCCAGGGTGGGCACAGATACGCAGTATTTT
TRBV12-3/TRBV12-4	-	TRBJ2-1	-	CASSLLGNEQFF	TGTGCCAGCAGCTTACTCGGCAATGAGCAGTTCTTC
TRBV3-1/TRBV3-2	-	TRBJ2-4	once	CASSQAGSGNIQYF	TGTGCCAGCAGCCAAGCGGGTTCCGGAAACATTCAGTACTTC
TRBV18	TRBD1	TRBJ1-4	-	CASLLRGHEFDSNEKLFF	TGTGCCAGCTTACTTAGGGGGCACGAGTTCGACTCTAATGAAAAACTGTTTTTT
TRBV25-1	-	TRBJ1-1	once	CASEGGGWITEAFF	TGTGCCAGCGAGGGAGGGGGTTGGATCACTGAAGCTTTCTTT
TRBV6-6	-	TRBJ2-3	-	CATSIGTDTQYF	TGTGCCACCTCTATCGGGACAGATACGCAGTATTTT
TRBV11-1	TRBD2	TRBJ2-1	-	CASSLIASGNDEQFF	TGTGCCAGCAGCTTAATCGCTAGCGGGAACGATGAGCAGTTCTTC
TRBV7-2	-	TRBJ2-3	-	CASSSQGRYWDTQYF	TGTGCCAGCAGTTCGCAGGGCAGGTATTGGGATACGCAGTATTTT
TRBV4-2	-	TRBJ1-2	-	CASSQGVIRGVGYGYTF	TGTGCCAGCAGCCAAGGGGTTATCCGGGGGGTAGGCTATGGCTACACCTTC